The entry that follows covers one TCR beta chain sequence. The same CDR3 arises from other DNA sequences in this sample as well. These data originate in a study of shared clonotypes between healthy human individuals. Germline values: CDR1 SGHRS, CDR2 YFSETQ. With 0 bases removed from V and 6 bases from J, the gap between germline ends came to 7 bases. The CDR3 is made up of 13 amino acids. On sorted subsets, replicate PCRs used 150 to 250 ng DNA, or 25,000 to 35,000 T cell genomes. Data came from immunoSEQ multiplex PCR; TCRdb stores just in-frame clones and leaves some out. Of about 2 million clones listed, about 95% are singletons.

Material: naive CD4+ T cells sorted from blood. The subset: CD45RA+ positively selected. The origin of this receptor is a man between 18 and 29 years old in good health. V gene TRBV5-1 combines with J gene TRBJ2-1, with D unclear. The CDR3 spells CASSLALSNEQFF. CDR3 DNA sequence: TGCGCCAGCAGCTTGGCACTAAGCAATGAGCAGTTCTTC.